The next 30 T cell receptor beta chains were all read from a single sample in a study of blood T cell repertoires in COVID-19. The assay was immunoSEQ multiplex PCR, and TCRdb's table has in-frame clones only and misses some. Of about 190,000 clones listed, less than 85% are singletons. The sequencing input was PBMCs or T cells enriched from blood (not recorded which). The receptors stem from a woman in her 30s who had recovered from COVID-19.

This clone appeared once. The genes are TRBV18 and TRBJ2-1; D call uncertain. V lost 3 bases and J 7 bases, leaving 19 bases between the germline ends. This CDR3 has 16 residues. Germline CDR1 and CDR2: KGHSH and LQKENI. The CDR3 sequence is CASSPVVDPITNEQFF. The CDR3 nucleotides are TGTGCCAGCTCACCTGTGGTCGATCCCATTACAAATGAGCAGTTCTTC. The full variable domain, completed using reference TRBV18 and TRBJ2-1, is NAGVMQNPRHLVRRRGQEARLRCSPMKGHSHVYWYRQLPEEGLKFMVYLQKENIIDESGMPKERFSAEFPKEGPSILRIQQVVRGDSAAYFCASSPVVDPITNEQFFGPGTRLTVL.

The genes are TRBV4-2 and TRBJ2-3; the match to TRBD2 covers 8 bases. Germline lookup yields CDR1 LGHNA and CDR2 YNFKEQ. The trim removed 0 bases at V and 13 bases at J, leaving 9 bases unmatched. There are 14 residues in the CDR3. CDR3 region: CASSQDPGGGRKYF. The CDR3 region has the DNA TGTGCCAGCAGCCAAGATCCCGGGGGGGGCCGGAAGTATTTT.

The CDR3 bases are TGTGCCAGCAGCCAAGATCGGACAGGGCGGCCTTCTGGGGCCAACGTCCTGACTTTC. Translated, it gives CASSQDRTGRPSGANVLTF. This chain uses TRBV14 with TRBJ2-6; the match to TRBD1 covers 8 bases. Germline loops: CDR1 SGHDN, CDR2 FVKESK. The CDR3 consists of 19 residues. V was clipped by 0 bases and J by 1 base; unmatched bases: 8.

The rearrangement uses TRBV3-1 (or the pseudogene TRBV3-2) and TRBJ1-1; D is undetermined. Germline lookup yields CDR1 LGHDT and CDR2 YNNKEL (reference sequence). Trimming removed 4 bases at V and 3 bases at J, with 9 bases between. The CDR3 runs to 13 residues. The CDR3, as DNA: TGTGCCAGCAGCCTCAAGGGAGACACTGAAGCTTTCTTT. It translates to CASSLKGDTEAFF.

The chain recombines TRBV28 with TRBJ1-1, with TRBD1 identical over 7 bases. Per the germline V gene, CDR1 is MDHEN and CDR2 is SYDVKM. CDR3 length equals 16 residues. The trim removed 6 bases at V and 3 bases at J, leaving 13 bases unmatched. CDR3 bases: TGTGCCAGCAGCCCTCGGTCGCGTAGGGGGCACACTGAAGCTTTCTTT. Encoded protein: CASSPRSRRGHTEAFF. Combining the CDR3 with reference TRBV28 and TRBJ1-1 gives the whole variable domain DVKVTQSSRYLVKRTGEKVFLECVQDMDHENMFWYRQDPGLGLRLIYFSYDVKMKEKGDIPEGYSVSREKKERFSLILESASTNQTSMYLCASSPRSRRGHTEAFFGQGTRLTVV.

The rearrangement links TRBV3-1 (or the pseudogene TRBV3-2) to TRBJ1-3; 7 bases fit TRBD1. Looked up from germline, CDR1 is LGHDT and CDR2 is YNNKEL (reference sequence). J lost 0 bases, V lost 4 bases, and 6 bases had no gene match. The CDR3 is 16 amino acids. CDR3 in amino acids: CASSPQTGASGNTIYF. As DNA, the CDR3 is TGTGCCAGCAGCCCTCAAACAGGGGCCTCTGGAAACACCATATATTTT.

This clone appeared a few times. The gene calls are TRBV5-1 and TRBJ2-1, with D unresolved. The ends were cut back, 7 bases at V and 0 bases at J, with 14 bases in the middle. The CDR3 totals 15 residues. Germline V lookup: CDR1 SGHRS, CDR2 YFSETQ. The CDR3 coding sequence is TGCGCCAGCTTCACATCGCCCCCCTCCTACAATGAGCAGTTCTTC. It is translated as CASFTSPPSYNEQFF.

The V and J genes are TRBV4-1 and TRBJ2-5; possible D gene TRBD1, 5 bases. The CDR3 length is 12 residues. Germline V CDR1 and CDR2: MGHRA, YSYEKL. V shed 1 base and J shed 7 bases, with 7 bases lying between them. The CDR3 loop is CASSQVGVTQYF. The CDR3 DNA is TGCGCCAGCAGCCAAGTAGGGGTGACCCAGTACTTC.

The chain recombines TRBV4-1 with TRBJ2-1; 7 bases map to TRBD2. The CDR3 spans 16 residues. CDR1 and CDR2 (germline): MGHRA, YSYEKL. V lost 1 base to trimming and J lost 7 bases; unmatched junction nucleotides: 10. CDR3 protein: CASSQAGAGAVNEQFF. DNA for the CDR3: TGCGCCAGCAGCCAAGCAGGTGCGGGAGCGGTTAATGAGCAGTTCTTC.

This chain connects TRBV9 to TRBJ2-1; D gene unclear. Trimming removed 0 bases at V and 8 bases at J, with 12 bases between. Germline lookup yields CDR1 SGDLS and CDR2 YYNGEE. CDR3 length: 14 amino acids. DNA for the CDR3: TGTGCCAGCAGCGTAGGCGGCAGCCATTATGAGCAGTTCTTC. This translates into CASSVGGSHYEQFF.

The rearrangement uses TRBV24-1 and TRBJ2-3; D is uncertain. The CDR3 sequence is 13 residues long. V shed 8 bases and J shed 1 base, with 9 bases lying between them. Germline CDR1 is KGHDR and CDR2 is SFDVKD. The CDR3 sequence: CATIDRGTDTQYF. The CDR3 DNA is TGTGCCACCATTGACCGGGGCACAGATACGCAGTATTTT.

V is TRBV4-1 and J is TRBJ2-2, with a possible D match to TRBD2 (5 bases). Germline CDR1 MGHRA, CDR2 YSYEKL. The CDR3 is 19 residues long. V was trimmed by 4 bases and J by 2 bases, leaving 23 bases between them. For the CDR3, the DNA is TGCGCCAGCAGCCCCCCTCCCAGGCCGGGATCCCTTAACACCGGGGAGCTGTTTTTT. Protein: CASSPPPRPGSLNTGELFF.

This rearrangement joins TRBV5-6 to TRBJ2-3, with TRBD1 identical over 8 bases. Germline V gene sequence: CDR1 SGHDT, CDR2 YYEEEE. Trimming removed 6 bases from V and 3 bases from J; junction bases left unmatched: 6. This CDR3 is 14 amino acids long. The DNA of the CDR3 is TGTGCCAGCACCCGGACAGGGACTACAGATACGCAGTATTTT. Translating gives CASTRTGTTDTQYF.

The chain uses TRBV7-9 and TRBJ1-5; TRBD1 matches 7 bases. The germline V gene encodes CDR1 SEHNR and CDR2 FQNEAQ (reference sequence). Trimming at V came to 0 bases and at J to 3 bases, leaving 2 bases not matched to a gene. CDR3 length: 15 amino acids. CDR3 DNA: TGTGCCAGCAGCTTAGCCGGGACAGTCAATCAGCCCCAGCATTTT. Protein sequence: CASSLAGTVNQPQHF.

In its sample, this clone was seen once. This sequence joins TRBV19 and TRBJ2-2; 11 nucleotides match TRBD1. Germline V gene lookup returns CDR1 LNHDA and CDR2 SQIVND (reference sequence). Germline trimming cut 7 bases from V and 1 base from J; bases unmatched to any gene: 5. The CDR3 has 16 residues. The chain's CDR3 is CASNSGTGGNTGELFF. Here the CDR3 DNA reads TGTGCCAGTAATTCCGGGACAGGGGGGAACACCGGGGAGCTGTTTTTT.

The sample holds a few counts of this clone. This sample includes further DNA sequences coding for the same CDR3. The chain carries TRBV28 and TRBJ1-2; D gene uncertain. CDR1 is MDHEN and CDR2 is SYDVKM in the germline V gene. This CDR3 has 11 residues. The germline V and J ends were trimmed by 3 bases and 5 bases, with 4 bases remaining between them. The CDR3: CASSLEYGYTF. Written as DNA, the CDR3 is TGTGCCAGCAGTTTGGAGTATGGCTACACCTTC.

The chain couples TRBV27 to TRBJ1-2, with 7 bases lining up with TRBD1. The CDR3 has 17 amino acids. Per germline, CDR1 MNHEY and CDR2 SMNVEV (reference sequence). The junction had 11 bases not matched to a gene; V was cut back by 3 bases and J by 1 base. The CDR3 is CASSFPFAGQVNYGYTF. The CDR3 DNA sequence: TGTGCCAGCAGTTTCCCCTTCGCAGGACAGGTTAACTATGGCTACACCTTC.

The V gene is TRBV5-1, the J gene TRBJ1-1; 11 positions match TRBD1. The CDR3 is 16 residues long. The ends lost 1 base at V and 4 bases at J; junction bases unmatched: 6. Per the germline V gene, CDR1 is SGHRS and CDR2 is YFSETQ. CDR3 in amino acids: CASSLSGTGGGTEAFF. The CDR3 region has the DNA TGCGCCAGCAGCTTGTCGGGGACAGGGGGAGGCACTGAAGCTTTCTTT. The full variable domain, rest sourced from reference TRBV5-1 and TRBJ1-1, is KAGVTQTPRYLIKTRGQQVTLSCSPISGHRSVSWYQQTPGQGLQFLFEYFSETQRNKGNFPGRFSGRQFSNSRSEMNVSTLELGDSALYLCASSLSGTGGGTEAFFGQGTRLTVV.

This chain joins TRBV7-9 and TRBJ1-2; TRBD1 might be the D (6 bases). V lost 2 bases to trimming and J lost 7 bases, with 14 bases between them. The CDR3 has 14 residues. From germline, CDR1 is SEHNR and CDR2 FQNEAQ (reference sequence). CDR3 coding DNA: TGTGCCAGCAGCTTACCCCGGACAGTTTCTGGCTACACCTTC. Protein: CASSLPRTVSGYTF.

V and J are TRBV5-8 and TRBJ1-6; 9 bases agree with TRBD1. V gave up 1 base and J gave up 8 bases; unmatched junction bases: 7. The CDR3 loop spans 16 amino acids. Germline CDR1 reads SGHTS; CDR2 reads YDEGEE. This CDR3 reads CASSLTGQGRYSPLHF. CDR3 nucleotides: TGTGCCAGCAGCTTGACTGGACAGGGGCGGTATTCACCCCTCCACTTT.

This chain connects TRBV27 to TRBJ2-1; 7 bases are a match to TRBD2. Trimming took 2 bases from V and 7 from J; bases not matched to a gene: 11. Germline CDR1 is MNHEY and CDR2 is SMNVEV (reference sequence). The CDR3 contains 16 residues. Here the CDR3 DNA reads TGTGCCAGCAGTTTAGCTGCGGGAGAATGGTTAAATGAGCAGTTCTTC. Amino acid sequence: CASSLAAGEWLNEQFF.

The J gene is TRBJ1-1, the V gene TRBV29-1; D uncertain. The germline gives CDR1 SQVTM, CDR2 ANQGSEA. Deletions cut 7 bases from V and 5 bases from J, with 14 bases between. There are 12 residues in the CDR3. CDR3 in DNA: TGCAGCGCCGATCCGGGAGGGACTGAAGCTTTCTTT. This codes for CSADPGGTEAFF.

V gene TRBV18 combines with J gene TRBJ2-7, with 14 bases matching TRBD2. The V and J ends lost 4 bases and 2 bases, in that order; junction bases with no gene match: 1. The CDR3 is 15 residues long. Looked up from germline, CDR1 is KGHSH and CDR2 is LQKENI. CDR3 in DNA: TGTGCCAGCTCACGGGGACTAGCGGGGGCCTACGAGCAGTACGTC. Protein: CASSRGLAGAYEQYV.

This rearrangement joins TRBV7-9 to TRBJ1-3; TRBD1 might be the D (5 bases). Looked up from germline, CDR1 is SEHNR and CDR2 is FQNEAQ (reference sequence). The CDR3 runs 16 residues. V was pared by 2 bases and J by 0 bases, with 11 bases between. The DNA for the CDR3 is TGTGCCAGCAGCTTACTGGGGCAGAGCTCTGGAAACACCATATATTTT. It yields the protein CASSLLGQSSGNTIYF.

The V and J genes are TRBV24-1 and TRBJ2-3; 7 bases are shared with TRBD1. Germline V gene lookup returns CDR1 KGHDR and CDR2 SFDVKD. This CDR3 region has 16 residues. V was clipped by 4 bases and J by 2 bases; unmatched bases: 8. The CDR3 DNA reads TGTGCCACCAGTGACTGGGACAGCGATGACACAGATACGCAGTATTTT. Its protein product is CATSDWDSDDTDTQYF.

The rearrangement uses TRBV7-2 and TRBJ2-1, with TRBD1 matching over 9 bases. The CDR3 runs to 16 residues. Per the germline V gene, CDR1 is SGHTA and CDR2 is FQGNSA. After removal of 1 base from V and 4 bases from J, the junction contained 5 bases not matched to a gene. In nucleotides, the CDR3 is TGTGCCAGCAGCTTAGTACAGGGGGCTTTGTACAATGAGCAGTTCTTC. Amino acid sequence: CASSLVQGALYNEQFF.

The gene calls are TRBV28 and TRBJ1-3; D unclear. V was trimmed by 6 bases and J by 0 bases, leaving 12 bases between them. CDR1 and CDR2 from the germline V gene are MDHEN and SYDVKM. CDR3 length: 15 amino acids. The CDR3, as DNA: TGTGCCAGCAGCCCCCCAGGCTACTCTGGAAACACCATATATTTT. Residues: CASSPPGYSGNTIYF.

V gene TRBV14 combines with J gene TRBJ1-1, with 7 bases identical to TRBD1. Germline lookup yields CDR1 SGHDN and CDR2 FVKESK. This CDR3 comprises 12 residues. The ends lost 3 bases at V and 8 bases at J; junction bases unmatched: 3. The CDR3 DNA is TGTGCCAGCAGCCATACACAGGGGGAAGCTTTCTTT. Its protein is CASSHTQGEAFF.

V usage is TRBV5-6 and J usage is TRBJ1-1; 7 nucleotides match TRBD1. Germline-derived CDR1 and CDR2 are SGHDT and YYEEEE. V dropped 6 bases and J dropped 1; count of bases not matched to a gene: 9. The CDR3 is made up of 15 amino acids. CDR3 protein: CASTLQTGRNTEAFF. CDR3 bases: TGTGCCAGCACCCTCCAGACAGGGAGGAACACTGAAGCTTTCTTT. Full variable domain (outside the CDR3, taken from reference TRBV5-6 and TRBJ1-1): DAGVTQSPTHLIKTRGQQVTLRCSPKSGHDTVSWYQQALGQGPQFIFQYYEEEERQRGNFPDRFSGHQFPNYSSELNVNALLLGDSALYLCASTLQTGRNTEAFFGQGTRLTVV.

The chain combines TRBV18 with TRBJ2-3; D is possibly TRBD1 (6 bases). V lost 4 bases and J lost 0, with 8 bases in between. The V gene's germline CDR1 is KGHSH and CDR2 LQKENI. This CDR3 has 14 amino acids. This CDR3 reads CASSLQGSTDTQYF. In nucleotides, the CDR3 is TGTGCCAGCTCACTTCAGGGGAGCACAGATACGCAGTATTTT.